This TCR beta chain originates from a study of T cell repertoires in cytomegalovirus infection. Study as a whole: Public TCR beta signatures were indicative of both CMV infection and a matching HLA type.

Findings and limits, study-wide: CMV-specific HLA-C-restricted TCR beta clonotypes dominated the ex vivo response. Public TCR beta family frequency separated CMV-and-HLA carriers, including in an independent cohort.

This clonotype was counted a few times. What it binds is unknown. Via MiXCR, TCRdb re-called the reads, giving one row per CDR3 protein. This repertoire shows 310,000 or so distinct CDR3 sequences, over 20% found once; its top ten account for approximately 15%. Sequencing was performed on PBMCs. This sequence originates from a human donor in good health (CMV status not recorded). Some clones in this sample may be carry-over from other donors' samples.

For the CDR3, the DNA is TGTGCCAGCAGTTTATTGGTAGCGGGGACCGGGGAGCTGTTTTTT. Protein product: CASSLLVAGTGELFF. V and J are TRBV28 and TRBJ2-2; TRBD2 agrees at 8 bases. Germline CDR1 MDHEN, CDR2 SYDVKM. V shed 1 base and J 5 bases; nucleotides not matched to a gene: 3. The CDR3 length is 15 residues. Full variable domain (remainder filled in from reference TRBV28 and TRBJ2-2): DVKVTQSSRYLVKRTGEKVFLECVQDMDHENMFWYRQDPGLGLRLIYFSYDVKMKEKGDIPEGYSVSREKKERFSLILESASTNQTSMYLCASSLLVAGTGELFFGEGSRLTVL.